The T cell receptor beta chain described here comes from a study of CD8+CD57+ T cells in acquired aplastic anemia. Regarding the study as a whole: Patients and controls turned out to have more than 25 CD8+ CDR3 sequences in common.

Germline CDR1 SGHTA, CDR2 FQGNSA. The CDR3 runs 13 residues. Deletions cut 2 bases from V and 2 bases from J, with 7 bases between. This clonotype has more than one count but fewer than ten. Its antigen is unknown. Profiles of TCR beta VDJ and CDR3 were generated from a genomic DNA template. TCRdb independently ran MiXCR on the reads; one entry per CDR3 protein. The table lists 200,000 or so distinct CDR3 sequences, under 70% of them singletons. The specimen was sorted CD4+, CD8+, or CD8+CD57+ T cells (not recorded which) from PBMCs. The chain couples TRBV7-2 to TRBJ2-7, with a possible D match to TRBD2 (5 bases). The TCR originated in a human donor with severe aplastic anemia or a healthy control (not recorded which). The DNA for the CDR3 is TGTGCCAGCAGCTTACAGAGGGCCTACGAGCAGTACTTC. Amino acid sequence: CASSLQRAYEQYF.